This T cell receptor beta chain is from a study of cytomegalovirus exposure and HLA in healthy donors. Study-wide results and caveats: Investigators reported about 160 TCR beta chains as tied to cytomegalovirus.

The PCR was carried out with 60 Vbeta primers and 13 Jbeta primers. Per the authors' pipeline: A later analysis tallied 75 million to 80 million unique TCR beta chains, some 10 million of them shared. The repertoire was sequenced with immunoSEQ multiplex PCR; TCRdb's copy has only in-frame clones and lacks some. That table furnishes V, J and clone size, whereas the DNA furnished D and trimming. Of fewer than 200,000 clones listed, approximately 77% were seen once; the top ten hold around 2.4%. The germline V and J ends were trimmed by 5 bases and 0 bases, with 16 bases remaining between them. The CDR3 has 16 amino acids. The germline V gene has CDR1 SGHAT and CDR2 FQDESV (reference sequence). A remark on this clone: Antigen specificity is unknown.

The clonotype originates from a female donor in good health and CMV-seronegative. The material sequenced was PBMCs. The chain couples TRBV11-1 to TRBJ1-1; no reliable D call. CDR3 protein: CASSRRQGGMNTEAFF. The DNA of the CDR3 is TGTGCCAGCAGCCGACGACAAGGCGGGATGAACACTGAAGCTTTCTTT. The full variable domain, in which reference TRBV11-1 and TRBJ1-1 provide the parts outside the CDR3, is EAEVAQSPRYKITEKSQAVAFWCDPISGHATLYWYRQILGQGPELLVQFQDESVVDDSQLPKDRFSAERLKGVDSTLKIQPAELGDSAMYLCASSRRQGGMNTEAFFGQGTRLTVV.